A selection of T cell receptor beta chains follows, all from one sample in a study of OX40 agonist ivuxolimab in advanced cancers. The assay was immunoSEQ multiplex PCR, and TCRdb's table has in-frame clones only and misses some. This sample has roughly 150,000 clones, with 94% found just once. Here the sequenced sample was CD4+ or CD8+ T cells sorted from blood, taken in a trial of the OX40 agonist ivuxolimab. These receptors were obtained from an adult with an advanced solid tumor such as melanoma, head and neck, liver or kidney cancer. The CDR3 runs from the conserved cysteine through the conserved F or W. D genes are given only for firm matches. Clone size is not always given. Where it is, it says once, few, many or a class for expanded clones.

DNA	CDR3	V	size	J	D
TGTGCCACCAGCAGGGGGGGACAGGGGAACACTGAAGCTTTCTTT	CATSRGGQGNTEAFF	TRBV15	-	TRBJ1-1	TRBD1
TGTGCCAGCAGCCTAGCGGGACGAACCGGGGAGCTGTTTTTT	CASSLAGRTGELFF	TRBV28	-	TRBJ2-2	TRBD2
TGTGCCAGCTCACCACCGGGACTAGCGGGAGGATTTAGCACAGATACGCAGTATTTT	CASSPPGLAGGFSTDTQYF	TRBV18	-	TRBJ2-3	TRBD2
TGTGCCAGCAGCCAAGTAGGGGTAGACGGAAACACCATATATTTT	CASSQVGVDGNTIYF	TRBV14	-	TRBJ1-3	-
TGCGCCAGCGGGACAGGCGGTTCACCCCTCCACTTT	CASGTGGSPLHF	TRBV10-1	-	TRBJ1-6	TRBD1
TGTGCCAGCAGCTTAGGGAGTGGTCCCGCAGATACGCAGTATTTT	CASSLGSGPADTQYF	TRBV7-2	-	TRBJ2-3	-
TGTGCCAGCAGCCTGACTAGCGGGGGGGCCTTCGAGACCCAGTACTTC	CASSLTSGGAFETQYF	TRBV7-9	-	TRBJ2-5	TRBD2
TGTGCCAGCAGCGTAACATGGGAGGGCTTGAACACTGAAGCTTTCTTT	CASSVTWEGLNTEAFF	TRBV9	-	TRBJ1-1	-
TGCGCCAGCAGCTTGACTCCAGGGGCCCTAGACATTCAGTACTTC	CASSLTPGALDIQYF	TRBV5-1	-	TRBJ2-4	-
TGTGCCAGCAGGGCCTTTTCGGGAGGTCCCTACGAGCAGTACTTC	CASRAFSGGPYEQYF	TRBV2	once	TRBJ2-7	TRBD2
TGCGCCAGCAGCTTTCGGGACCCACGAGGGGCTAATGAAAAACTGTTTTTT	CASSFRDPRGANEKLFF	TRBV5-1	-	TRBJ1-4	-
TGTGCCAGCAGCCCTTCACCCCGGGACTCGGGGGATGGCTACACCTTC	CASSPSPRDSGDGYTF	TRBV9	-	TRBJ1-2	-
TGCGCCAGCAGCCAAGTTGCAGGGGGAGACTATGGCTACACCTTC	CASSQVAGGDYGYTF	TRBV4-3	-	TRBJ1-2	TRBD1